This T cell receptor (beta chain) was observed in a study of tumor-infiltrating lymphocytes in oesophageal squamous cell carcinoma. TCRdb analysed the PCR reads with MiXCR anew, one entry per CDR3 protein. The sample lists about 20,000 distinct CDR3 sequences, around 41% seen once, with around an eighth in the top ten. V trimming: 10 bases; J trimming: 5 bases; junction bases outside the gene matches: 5. This CDR3 region has 12 residues. Germline CDR1 reads LNHDA; CDR2 reads SQIVND (reference sequence). This clonotype was counted ten times or more. The clonotype comes from a male donor with esophageal squamous cell carcinoma. Sequencing was performed on normal esophageal tissue next to the tumor. The J gene is TRBJ2-7, the V gene TRBV19; 10 positions match TRBD1. CDR3 in amino acids: CATVDRGHEQYF. The CDR3 DNA reads TGTGCCACCGTCGACAGGGGGCACGAGCAGTACTTC. Supplemented by reference TRBV19 and TRBJ2-7, the full variable domain reads DGGITQSPKYLFRKEGQNVTLSCEQNLNHDAMYWYRQDPGQGLRLIYYSQIVNDFQKGDIAEGYSVSREKKESFPLTVTSAQKNPTAFYLCATVDRGHEQYFGPGTRLTVT.